This T cell receptor beta chain was identified during a study of metastatic and nonmetastatic thyroid tumors. TCRdb re-analyzed the PCR reads through MiXCR. The sample contains approximately 20,000 clones, approximately 30% of which appear only once. This clone was detected ten times or more. As yet, its antigen is unknown. Nobody among the patients had been given any treatment before thyroid surgery. Study results and caveats: Malignant thyroid tumors reportedly exceeded benign nodules significantly in TCR beta diversity, with the difference appearing in blood and tumor.

Germline CDR1 and CDR2: LNHDA and SQIVND (reference sequence). V shed 2 bases and J shed 0 bases, with 20 bases lying between them. CDR3 size: 19 residues. The sample comprised adjacent normal tissue. This rearrangement joins TRBV19 to TRBJ1-3; a possible D gene is TRBD1 (6 bases). This receptor was taken from a female donor with papillary thyroid cancer or a benign thyroid nodule (not recorded which). Some clones in this sample may be carry-over from other donors' samples. The CDR3 DNA reads as TGTGCCAGTAGTATAAGGAACGGGGGCAGGCCGAACTCTGGAAACACCATATATTTT. This sequence encodes CASSIRNGGRPNSGNTIYF.